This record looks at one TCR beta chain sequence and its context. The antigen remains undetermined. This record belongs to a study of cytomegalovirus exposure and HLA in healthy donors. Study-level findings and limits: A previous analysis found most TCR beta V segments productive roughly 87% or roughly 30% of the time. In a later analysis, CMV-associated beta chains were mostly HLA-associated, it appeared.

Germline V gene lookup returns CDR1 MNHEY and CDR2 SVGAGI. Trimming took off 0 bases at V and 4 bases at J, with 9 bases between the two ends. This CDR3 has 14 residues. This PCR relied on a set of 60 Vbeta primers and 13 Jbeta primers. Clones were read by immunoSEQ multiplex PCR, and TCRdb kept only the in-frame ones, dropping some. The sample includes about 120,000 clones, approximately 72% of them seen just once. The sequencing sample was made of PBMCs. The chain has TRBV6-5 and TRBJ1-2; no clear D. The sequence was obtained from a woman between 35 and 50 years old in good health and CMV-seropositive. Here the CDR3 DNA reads TGTGCCAGCAGTTACTCGATACAGTTCTATGGCTACACCTTC. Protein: CASSYSIQFYGYTF.